The 24 T cell receptor beta chains below were found in one sample sequenced in a study of T cell responses to AZD1222 COVID-19 vaccine. Using immunoSEQ multiplex PCR, the repertoire was profiled, and TCRdb retains in-frame clones only, with some absent. The data contain 100,000 to 150,000 clones, approximately 84% of them singletons. This material consisted of peripheral blood, taken on day 0 of AZD1222 vaccination. The receptor source for this set is an adult in good health.

This chain uses TRBV27 with TRBJ2-1, with D possibly TRBD2 on 6 matching bases. The germline gives CDR1 MNHEY, CDR2 SMNVEV (reference sequence). This CDR3 has 14 amino acids. V lost 6 bases, J lost 7 bases, and 16 bases lay in between. CDR3 protein: CASSAGPQPNEQFF. DNA of the CDR3: TGTGCCAGCAGCGCGGGACCCCAGCCTAATGAGCAGTTCTTC.

CDR3 in amino acids: CASSLGMAGGLNEKLFF. The DNA of the CDR3 is TGTGCCAGCAGCTTAGGCATGGCGGGCGGCTTGAATGAAAAACTGTTTTTT. The J gene is TRBJ1-4, the V gene TRBV7-6; no definite D call. The germline gives CDR1 SGHVS, CDR2 FNYEAQ. The CDR3 runs 17 residues. V was cut by 1 base and J by 5 bases, with 17 bases left in between.

This sequence joins TRBV19 and TRBJ1-5; the match to TRBD1 covers 8 bases. Germline V gene lookup returns CDR1 LNHDA and CDR2 SQIVND (reference sequence). The CDR3 has 16 amino acids. After removal of 0 bases from V and 4 bases from J, the junction contained 5 bases not matched to a gene. For the CDR3, the DNA is TGTGCCAGTAGTATAGATGGCAGGGGGCGTAATCAGCCCCAGCATTTT. Protein: CASSIDGRGRNQPQHF.

In this sample, this clone turned up once. The chain combines TRBV27 with TRBJ2-1; possible D gene TRBD1, 6 bases. Germline lookup yields CDR1 MNHEY and CDR2 SMNVEV (reference sequence). Trimming removed 7 bases at V and 9 bases at J, with 19 bases between. The CDR3 has 14 amino acids. The CDR3 protein is CASTPGGAGVEQFF. The CDR3 DNA reads TGTGCCAGCACCCCGGGTGGGGCAGGGGTTGAGCAGTTCTTC.

The chain uses TRBV12-3 or TRBV12-4 and TRBJ2-2; D uncertain. This CDR3 contains 12 residues. V dropped 6 bases and J dropped 3 bases, with 5 bases sitting between them. CDR3 nucleotide sequence: TGTGCCAGCAGCCTGGACACCGGGGAGCTGTTTTTT. Residues: CASSLDTGELFF.

The chain has TRBV28 and TRBJ1-2; D is unclear. The CDR3 runs to 12 residues. Between the trimmed V and J ends, which lost 10 bases and 3 bases, there was a span of 12 bases. Germline V CDR1 and CDR2: MDHEN, SYDVKM. The DNA of the CDR3 is TGTGCCACCTCCCTGACGGACTATGGCTACACCTTC. It yields the protein CATSLTDYGYTF.

This sequence joins TRBV5-6 and TRBJ2-3; D unresolved. V was trimmed by 1 base and J by 2 bases, leaving 20 bases between them. Germline loops: CDR1 SGHDT, CDR2 YYEEEE. The CDR3 is 18 amino acids. CDR3 DNA sequence: TGTGCCAGCAGCTTGTTTCTCGGGCAAGTGCTTTTCACAGATACGCAGTATTTT. This encodes CASSLFLGQVLFTDTQYF.

The chain recombines TRBV2 with TRBJ1-2; 7 nucleotides match TRBD1. With V trimmed by 3 bases and J by 4 bases, 5 bases remained unmatched. In germline, CDR1 is SNHLY, CDR2 FYNNEI. There are 14 residues in the CDR3. The CDR3 sequence is CASSEMGQSYGYTF. CDR3 sequence (DNA): TGTGCCAGCAGTGAGATGGGACAGAGCTATGGCTACACCTTC.

This chain links TRBV5-1 with TRBJ2-3, with 11 bases matching TRBD2. CDR3 length equals 17 residues. V was clipped by 4 bases and J by 5 bases; unmatched bases: 12. Germline V lookup: CDR1 SGHRS, CDR2 YFSETQ. CDR3 region: CASSPPKLAGGQDTQYF. The CDR3 region has the DNA TGCGCCAGCAGCCCACCTAAATTAGCGGGGGGGCAAGATACGCAGTATTTT.

The chain's CDR3 is CASSMRRVGQTNQPQHF. As DNA, the CDR3 is TGTGCCAGTAGTATGAGAAGGGTGGGGCAGACCAATCAGCCCCAGCATTTT. V gene TRBV19 combines with J gene TRBJ1-5; D may be TRBD1 (5 bases). Trimming took 3 bases from V and 3 from J, leaving 18 bases between them. The CDR3 contains 17 residues. The V gene's germline CDR1 is LNHDA and CDR2 SQIVND (reference sequence).

This chain uses TRBV5-1 with TRBJ2-1; unclear D gene. Between the trimmed V and J ends, which lost 4 bases and 9 bases, there was a span of 14 bases. Germline V gives CDR1 SGHRS, CDR2 YFSETQ. There are 13 residues in the CDR3. CDR3 loop: CASSQIELSEQFF. The DNA of the CDR3 is TGCGCCAGCAGCCAGATCGAGCTTTCTGAGCAGTTCTTC.

V gene TRBV21-1 combines with J gene TRBJ2-5; the D segment call TRBD2 is taken from the table without a DNA check. TRBV21-1 constitutes a pseudogene. There are 15 residues in the CDR3. The CDR3: CASSSGGPSQETQYF. The DNA of the CDR3 is TGTGCCAGCAGCAGCGGGGGTCCCTCCCAAGAGACCCAGTACTTC.

This clone was detected only once. V usage is TRBV5-4 and J usage is TRBJ1-2; tentative D call: TRBD1 (6 bases). CDR3 size: 16 residues. Trimming removed 4 bases at V and 3 bases at J, with 19 bases between. Looked up from germline, CDR1 is SGHNT and CDR2 is YYREEE (reference sequence). The CDR3 region is CASSGVVAGDDYGYTF. CDR3 nucleotides: TGTGCCAGCAGCGGGGTGGTGGCAGGGGACGACTATGGCTACACCTTC.

There are a few counts of this clone. The rearrangement joins TRBV27 to TRBJ1-2; the D gene is possibly TRBD1 (5 bases). V was trimmed by 2 bases and J by 5 bases, leaving 12 bases between them. Germline CDR1 reads MNHEY; CDR2 reads SMNVEV (reference sequence). This CDR3 region has 14 residues. The CDR3 bases are TGTGCCAGCAGTTTAGGGCAGGGTTTATATGGCTACACCTTC. This gives the protein CASSLGQGLYGYTF.

The chain recombines TRBV5-1 with TRBJ2-2; D is perhaps TRBD1 (6 bases). V lost 0 bases and J 4 bases, leaving 7 bases between the germline ends. CDR1 and CDR2 from the germline V gene are SGHRS and YFSETQ. There are 14 residues in the CDR3. The CDR3 sequence: CASSLARGTGELFF. Here the CDR3 DNA reads TGCGCCAGCAGCTTGGCCAGGGGCACCGGGGAGCTGTTTTTT.

This CDR3 reads CASSQTTGRTWEKLFF. The DNA for the CDR3 is TGTGCCAGCAGCCAAACTACAGGGAGGACGTGGGAAAAACTGTTTTTT. The V gene is TRBV3-1 (or the pseudogene TRBV3-2), the J gene TRBJ1-4; possible D gene TRBD1, 6 bases. Trimming removed 2 bases at V and 8 bases at J, with 18 bases between. The CDR3 sequence is 16 residues long. Germline loops: CDR1 LGHDT, CDR2 YNNKEL (reference sequence).

Regarding this clone: The junction differs from germline at one of its ends, possibly a read error. The chain couples TRBV18 to TRBJ1-6; a weak D match, TRBD1 (5 bases). Germline V gene data show CDR1 as KGHSH and CDR2 as LQKENI. The CDR3 totals 17 residues. CDR3 sequence: CASLPTNARGGDSPLHF. CDR3 coding DNA: TGTGCCAGCTTACCAACAAATGCACGGGGAGGGGACTCACCCCTCCACTTT.

This clone is a singleton in its sample. The chain joins TRBV23-1 to TRBJ1-2, with D maybe TRBD1 (6 bases). TRBV23-1 is an ORF, with its function uncertain. The CDR3 is 15 residues long. V lost 1 base to trimming and J lost 4 bases, with 13 bases between them. The CDR3 DNA is TGCGCCAGCAGTCAATTCCGCACAGGGATCTATGGCTACACCTTC. Protein sequence: CASSQFRTGIYGYTF.

V and J are TRBV24-1 and TRBJ2-7; TRBD2 matches at 8 bases. The germline gives CDR1 KGHDR, CDR2 SFDVKD. This CDR3 is 15 amino acids long. The trim removed 2 bases at V and 5 bases at J, leaving 7 bases unmatched. The CDR3 nucleotides are TGTGCCACCAGTGATTACCGGGAGGGGTGGAACGAGCAGTACTTC. It codes for CATSDYREGWNEQYF.

The rearrangement uses TRBV5-1 and TRBJ2-5, with a weak D call TRBD1 (6 bases). CDR1 SGHRS and CDR2 YFSETQ come from the germline V gene. V lost 3 bases and J lost 3, with 24 bases in between. The CDR3 is made up of 18 amino acids. As DNA, the CDR3 is TGCGCCAGCAGCTACCTGAGGACAGATAAGGAGGTGGAAGAGACCCAGTACTTC. Protein product: CASSYLRTDKEVEETQYF. Looking up the rest from reference TRBV5-1 and TRBJ2-5 gives the full variable domain: KAGVTQTPRYLIKTRGQQVTLSCSPISGHRSVSWYQQTPGQGLQFLFEYFSETQRNKGNFPGRFSGRQFSNSRSEMNVSTLELGDSALYLCASSYLRTDKEVEETQYFGPGTRLLVL.

The V call is TRBV11-2, the J call TRBJ2-5; 8 bases map to TRBD2. Germline V gene lookup returns CDR1 SGHAT and CDR2 FQNNGV. There are 15 residues in the CDR3. The V segment lost 5 bases and the J segment 2 bases; nucleotides outside the gene matches: 7. DNA of the CDR3: TGTGCCAGCAGCCGGTCGGGGGGGTGGCAAGAGACCCAGTACTTC. Translation: CASSRSGGWQETQYF.

The chain carries TRBV9 and TRBJ1-2; TRBD1 agrees at 10 bases. Losses at the gene ends were 3 bases for V and 3 bases for J; bases not matched to a gene: 5. Germline V gives CDR1 SGDLS, CDR2 YYNGEE. The CDR3 has 15 amino acids. CDR3 residues: CASSGPTGGDYGYTF. CDR3 coding DNA: TGTGCCAGCAGCGGACCGACAGGGGGCGACTATGGCTACACCTTC.

The gene calls are TRBV6-6 and TRBJ2-7, with TRBD2 matching over 8 bases. Unmatched junction bases numbered 6, after V lost 7 bases and J lost 1 base. Per germline, CDR1 MNHNY and CDR2 SVGAGI (reference sequence). The CDR3 spans 14 residues. DNA of the CDR3: TGTGCCAGCACCGGGACTAGAGGGTCCTACGAGCAGTACTTC. Its translation is CASTGTRGSYEQYF.

CDR3 residues: CASKTGGWGEQYF. For the CDR3, the DNA is TGTGCCAGCAAGACAGGGGGCTGGGGAGAGCAGTACTTC. V usage is TRBV7-2 and J usage is TRBJ2-7; 10 nucleotides line up with TRBD1. CDR1 is SGHTA, CDR2 FQGNSA, per germline. V was clipped by 7 bases and J by 7 bases; unmatched bases: 7. CDR3 length: 13 amino acids.